This T cell receptor (beta chain) was identified in a study of shared clonotypes between healthy human individuals. Selected positively for CCR7 and CD45RO-negative, naive CD8 cells excluded terminally differentiated effector memory CD45RA+ cells. Remarks on this clone: Antigen: not known.

This table comes from immunoSEQ multiplex PCR, and its TCRdb copy is limited to in-frame clones, with some not included. The table has hundreds of thousands of clones, about 96% seen once; the top ten hold more than 0.085%. Trimming took 6 bases from V and 3 from J, leaving 9 bases between them. This CDR3 comprises 13 residues. The germline V gene encodes CDR1 SGHDT and CDR2 YYEEEE. Study-wide points: In contrast to clonotypes shared by all four donors, non-shared clonotypes had lower generation probabilities. Between several donors, naive CD4 clonotypes were shared at a level of about 5%.

The chain links TRBV5-6 to TRBJ2-2; D is unclear. The TCR originated in a woman aged 25 to 45 in good health. The sequencing sample was made of naive CD8+ T cells sorted from blood. The CDR3 protein is CASTSGYTGELFF. CDR3 DNA sequence: TGTGCCAGCACCTCTGGGTACACCGGGGAGCTGTTTTTT.